Following are 3 T cell receptor beta chains from one sample sequenced in a study of T cell changes during pregnancy in multiple sclerosis. The table came from immunoSEQ multiplex PCR; TCRdb's copy has only in-frame clones and leaves some out. Here the sample spans about 110,000 clones, roughly 90% being singletons. The material was peripheral blood, obtained in the third trimester of pregnancy. The receptors derive from a female donor with multiple sclerosis, enrolled in a pregnancy study.

The chain links TRBV7-3 to TRBJ2-3, with D perhaps matching TRBD1 (6 bases). The CDR3 length is 15 residues. The germline gives CDR1 SGHTA, CDR2 FQGTGA. V lost 4 bases and J 0 bases, leaving 11 bases between the germline ends. This chain's CDR3 is CASSSGQTSTDTQYF. DNA of the CDR3: TGTGCCAGCAGCTCCGGACAGACTAGCACAGATACGCAGTATTTT.

This clone was detected once. This rearrangement joins TRBV30 to TRBJ2-2; 8 nucleotides align to TRBD1. Germline CDR1 and CDR2: GTSNPN and SVGIG (reference sequence). V lost 1 base and J lost 5; bases outside the gene matches: 0. The CDR3 covers 13 residues. As DNA, the CDR3 is TGTGCCTGGAGTGGGACAGGGACCGGGGAGCTGTTTTTT. Translation gives CAWSGTGTGELFF. The full variable domain, its missing parts supplied by reference TRBV30 and TRBJ2-2, is SQTIHQWPATLVQPVGSPLSLECTVEGTSNPNLYWYRQAAGRGLQLLFYSVGIGQISSEVPQNLSASRPQDRQFILSSKKLLLSDSGFYLCAWSGTGTGELFFGEGSRLTVL.

This chain links TRBV10-3 with TRBJ2-5, with D possibly matching TRBD1 (5 bases). Trimming pared 0 bases from V and 2 bases from J, leaving 10 bases between. The CDR3 loop spans 15 amino acids. Germline V gene sequence: CDR1 ENHRY, CDR2 SYGVKD. CDR3 protein: CAISESRGAQETQYF. Written as DNA, the CDR3 is TGTGCCATCAGTGAGTCAAGGGGCGCACAAGAGACCCAGTACTTC.